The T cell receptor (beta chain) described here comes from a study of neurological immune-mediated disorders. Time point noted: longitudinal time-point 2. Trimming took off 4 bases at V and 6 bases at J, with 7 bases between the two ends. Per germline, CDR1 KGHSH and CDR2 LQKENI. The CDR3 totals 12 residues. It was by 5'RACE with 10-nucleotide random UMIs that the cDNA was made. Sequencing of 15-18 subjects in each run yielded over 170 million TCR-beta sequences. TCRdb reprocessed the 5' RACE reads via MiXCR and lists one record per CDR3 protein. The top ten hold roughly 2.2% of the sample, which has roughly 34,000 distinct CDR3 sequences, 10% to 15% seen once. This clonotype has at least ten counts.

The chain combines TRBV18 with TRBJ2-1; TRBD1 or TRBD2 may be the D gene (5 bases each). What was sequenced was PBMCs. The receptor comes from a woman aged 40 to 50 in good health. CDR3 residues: CASSRDLNEQFF. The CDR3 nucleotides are TGTGCCAGCTCACGGGACCTCAATGAGCAGTTCTTC.